This TCR beta chain derives from a study of blood T cell repertoires in COVID-19. About the study: Some COVID-19 samples were acute and others convalescent; all came from the United States, Italy and Spain. Sources were T cells, B-cell-depleted T cells, or PBMCs; the material itself was cDNA or gDNA.

The table came from immunoSEQ multiplex PCR; TCRdb's copy has only in-frame clones and leaves some out. The profile shows 210,000 or so clones, about nine tenths of them singletons. Germline assignment: CDR1 SEHNR and CDR2 FQNEAQ (reference sequence). Trimming took 5 bases from V and 0 from J, leaving 19 bases between them. CDR3 length: 18 amino acids. J is TRBJ2-2 and V is TRBV7-9, with a tentative D call TRBD2 (5 bases). The sequence was collected from a man aged 50 or older with acute or convalescent COVID-19. Sequencing used peripheral blood. CDR3 nucleotides: TGTGCCAGCAGCCCGTGGACCGGGAAGGACGCGAACACCGGGGAGCTGTTTTTT. As protein: CASSPWTGKDANTGELFF.